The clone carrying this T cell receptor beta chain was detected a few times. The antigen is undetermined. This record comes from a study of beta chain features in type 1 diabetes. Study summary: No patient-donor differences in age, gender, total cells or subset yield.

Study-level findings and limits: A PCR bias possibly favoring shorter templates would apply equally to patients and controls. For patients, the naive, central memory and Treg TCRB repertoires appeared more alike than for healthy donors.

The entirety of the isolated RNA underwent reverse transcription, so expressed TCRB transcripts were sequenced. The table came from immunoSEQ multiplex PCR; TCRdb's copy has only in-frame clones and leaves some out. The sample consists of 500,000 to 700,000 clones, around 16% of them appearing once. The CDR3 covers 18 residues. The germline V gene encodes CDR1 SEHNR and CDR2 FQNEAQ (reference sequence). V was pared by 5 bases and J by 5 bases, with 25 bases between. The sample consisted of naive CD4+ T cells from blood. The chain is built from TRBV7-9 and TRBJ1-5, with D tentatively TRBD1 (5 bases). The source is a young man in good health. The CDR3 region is CASSPPGGGAGRDQPQHF. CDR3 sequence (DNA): TGTGCCAGCAGCCCACCGGGGGGTGGCGCAGGGAGGGATCAGCCCCAGCATTTT. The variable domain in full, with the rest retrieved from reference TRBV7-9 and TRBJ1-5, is DTGVSQNPRHKITKRGQNVTFRCDPISEHNRLYWYRQTLGQGPEFLTYFQNEAQLEKSRLLSDRFSAERPKGSFSTLEIQRTEQGDSAMYLCASSPPGGGAGRDQPQHFGDGTRLSIL.